These 29 T cell receptor beta chains were sequenced from one sample in a study of early T cells in non-severe SARS-CoV-2 infection listed by TCRdb under 2021. The method behind the library was 5' RACE. Sequencing used a NextSeq 500. TCRdb applied fastp at Q25 and MiXCR to the public reads, then kept only in-frame beta chains. Under each unique CDR3 protein, matching rows form one entry showing the most common genes and DNA. The sample data list more than 65,000 distinct CDR3 sequences, and roughly 15% of these were observed just once. The ten largest clonotypes hold around 3.7% of the sample. The sample here was whole blood, taken at baseline. Receptors were obtained from an adult who was a healthcare worker with PCR-confirmed SARS-CoV-2 infection or an uninfected control (not recorded which).

The J gene is TRBJ2-2, the V gene TRBV29-1; possible D gene TRBD2, 5 bases. Trimming cost V 4 bases and J 2 bases, with 11 bases left between them. The germline CDR1 and CDR2 sequences are SQVTM and ANQGSEA. The CDR3 covers 14 residues. CDR3 coding DNA: TGCAGCGTTGGGGCAGGACTTAACACCGGGGAGCTGTTTTTT. This gives the protein CSVGAGLNTGELFF.

Only a few counts were recorded for this clonotype. The rearrangement uses TRBV6-1 and TRBJ2-2, with unresolved D. The CDR3 consists of 15 residues. Per the germline V gene, CDR1 is MNHNS and CDR2 is SASEGT. V lost 1 base and J 4 bases, leaving 10 bases between the germline ends. CDR3 in DNA: TGTGCCAGCAGTGAAGAGGGTCTGGGCACCGGGGAGCTGTTTTTT. Translated: CASSEEGLGTGELFF.

This clonotype showed up just a few times. The CDR3: CASSSYPSTDTQYF. The CDR3 bases are TGTGCCAGCAGTTCCTATCCAAGCACAGATACGCAGTATTTT. The chain recombines TRBV27 with TRBJ2-3; no clear D gene. Germline V gene data show CDR1 as MNHEY and CDR2 as SMNVEV (reference sequence). CDR3 length: 14 amino acids. Trimming left V 4 bases short and J 0 bases short, with 8 bases between.

The V gene is TRBV20-1, the J gene TRBJ1-6, with D tentatively TRBD1 (5 bases). CDR1 and CDR2 from the germline V gene are DFQATT and SNEGSKA (reference sequence). The CDR3 spans 14 residues. V lost 2 bases and J lost 6, with 11 bases in between. The CDR3 DNA is TGCAGTGCTAGATGGGGGAACGGTAATTCACCCCTCCACTTT. This gives the protein CSARWGNGNSPLHF.

The chain joins TRBV3-1 to TRBJ1-6; D is ambiguous. The germline V gene encodes CDR1 LGHDT and CDR2 YNNKEL (reference sequence). The CDR3 spans 15 residues. V was pared by 4 bases and J by 8 bases, with 15 bases between. CDR3: CASSPTSSWDSPLHF. As DNA, the CDR3 is TGTGCCAGCAGCCCCACTTCTTCCTGGGATTCACCCCTCCACTTT.

The rearrangement links TRBV2 to TRBJ1-1; D call uncertain. The length of the CDR3 is 11 residues. The germline V gene encodes CDR1 SNHLY and CDR2 FYNNEI. CDR3 sequence reads: CASGQNTEAFF. The CDR3 coding sequence is TGTGCGAGCGGGCAGAACACTGAAGCTTTCTTT.

The chain couples TRBV28 to TRBJ2-7, with TRBD2 matching 7 bases. This CDR3 has 15 amino acids. Germline CDR1 and CDR2: MDHEN and SYDVKM. Trimming at V came to 4 bases and at J to 4 bases, leaving 10 bases not matched to a gene. CDR3: CASSSPSGLFYEQYF. In nucleotides, the CDR3 is TGTGCCAGCAGTTCTCCGTCGGGACTATTTTACGAGCAGTACTTC.

This clonotype showed up just a few times. The chain combines TRBV6-2 or TRBV6-3 with TRBJ2-7; tentatively, D is TRBD1 (5 bases). V lost 0 bases and J 0 bases, leaving 12 bases between the germline ends. CDR1 and CDR2 (germline): MNHEY, SVGEGT. This CDR3 spans 16 amino acids. For the CDR3, the DNA is TGTGCCAGCAGTTACTCGCCAGACAGCTTCTCCTACGAGCAGTACTTC. Translation gives CASSYSPDSFSYEQYF.

The genes are TRBV6-5 and TRBJ2-1; D tentatively fits TRBD1 or TRBD2 (5 bases each). The V end lost 2 bases, the J end lost 8 bases, and 16 bases lay between the germline ends. Looked up from germline, CDR1 is MNHEY and CDR2 is SVGAGI. The CDR3 has 15 amino acids. This CDR3 reads CASSYEGTRHDEQFF. As DNA, the CDR3 is TGTGCCAGCAGTTACGAGGGGACCCGGCACGATGAGCAGTTCTTC.

The table lists this clonotype with many counts. This rearrangement joins TRBV7-9 to TRBJ2-2; D is undetermined. The CDR3 is 12 residues long. The V gene's germline CDR1 is SEHNR and CDR2 FQNEAQ (reference sequence). Trimming removed 11 bases from V and 6 bases from J, with 13 bases in between. The CDR3 loop is CAPALGSGELFF. DNA of the CDR3: TGTGCCCCTGCCTTGGGGTCCGGGGAGCTGTTTTTT.

The table lists this clonotype with a count of one. The rearrangement uses TRBV2 and TRBJ2-3, with a tentative D call TRBD2 (6 bases). This CDR3 spans 14 amino acids. V shed 7 bases and J shed 2 bases, with 13 bases lying between them. Germline V gives CDR1 SNHLY, CDR2 FYNNEI. CDR3 sequence reads: CASNGGPPTDTQYF. The CDR3 nucleotides are TGTGCCAGCAACGGGGGTCCCCCCACAGATACGCAGTATTTT.

The V call is TRBV19, the J call TRBJ1-5; D unresolved. Trimming removed 3 bases at V and 2 bases at J, with 14 bases between. This CDR3 spans 16 amino acids. The germline V gene has CDR1 LNHDA and CDR2 SQIVND (reference sequence). The CDR3 bases are TGTGCCAGTAGTATCTCCCCCCCGCAGCGCAATCAGCCCCAGCATTTT. Protein: CASSISPPQRNQPQHF.

V is TRBV10-1 and J is TRBJ1-1; D gene unclear. CDR1 WNHNN and CDR2 SYGVQD come from the germline V gene (reference sequence). The CDR3 is 16 amino acids. V was trimmed by 6 bases and J by 0 bases, leaving 17 bases between them. The CDR3 sequence: CASRTPKGSVNTEAFF. Written as DNA, the CDR3 is TGCGCCAGCAGAACCCCAAAGGGTAGCGTGAACACTGAAGCTTTCTTT.

This clonotype has ten or more counts. The genes are TRBV28 and TRBJ2-1, with 7 bases aligning to TRBD1. Germline V gene lookup returns CDR1 MDHEN and CDR2 SYDVKM. The V and J ends lost 3 bases and 2 bases, in that order; junction bases with no gene match: 1. This CDR3 is 14 amino acids long. CDR3 nucleotides: TGTGCCAGCAGTTTCCAGGGGGCCTACAATGAGCAGTTCTTC. Translation: CASSFQGAYNEQFF.

The chain recombines TRBV7-3 with TRBJ2-1, with 8 bases identical to TRBD2. Germline CDR1 is SGHTA and CDR2 is FQGTGA. The CDR3 has 16 amino acids. The ends lost 5 bases at V and 2 bases at J; junction bases unmatched: 8. CDR3 protein: CASSPIGSGAYNEQFF. CDR3 bases: TGTGCCAGCAGCCCCATCGGTAGCGGGGCCTACAATGAGCAGTTCTTC. The entire variable domain, with the rest obtained from reference TRBV7-3 and TRBJ2-1, is as follows: GAGVSQTPSNKVTEKGKYVELRCDPISGHTALYWYRQSLGQGPEFLIYFQGTGAADDSGLPNDRFFAVRPEGSVSTLKIQRTERGDSAVYLCASSPIGSGAYNEQFFGPGTRLTVL.

This clonotype was detected a few times. The chain combines TRBV5-4 with TRBJ2-5, with 8 bases matching TRBD1. Per germline, CDR1 SGHNT and CDR2 YYREEE (reference sequence). The CDR3 totals 17 residues. J was trimmed by 1 base and V by 4 bases; bases with no gene match: 12. The CDR3 DNA is TGTGCCAGCAGCCCCCCCTCCCCGGACAGGGCCCAAGAGACCCAGTACTTC. Translated, it gives CASSPPSPDRAQETQYF.

This clonotype occurred a few times. V is TRBV20-1 and J is TRBJ2-1; TRBD2 is a possible D gene (5 bases). Deletions cut 8 bases from V and 8 bases from J, with 31 bases between. Germline values: CDR1 DFQATT, CDR2 SNEGSKA (reference sequence). CDR3 length: 17 residues. CDR3 DNA sequence: TGCAGTTGGGAACCACACGGAGGAGGAACTTTCAAGGATGAGCAGTTCTTC. Translated, it gives CSWEPHGGGTFKDEQFF.

There are many counts of this clonotype. V gene TRBV18 combines with J gene TRBJ2-5, with TRBD1 matching over 7 bases. There are 12 residues in the CDR3. The V gene end was trimmed by 8 bases and the J gene end by 3 bases; junction bases not matched to a gene: 3. CDR1 and CDR2 (germline): KGHSH, LQKENI. The CDR3 loop is CASGTEEETQYF. CDR3 coding DNA: TGTGCCAGCGGGACAGAAGAAGAGACCCAGTACTTC.

This clonotype was found many times. The chain joins TRBV28 to TRBJ2-7, with D perhaps TRBD1 or TRBD2 (7 bases each). Looked up from germline, CDR1 is MDHEN and CDR2 is SYDVKM. Trimming removed 6 bases from V and 3 bases from J, with 15 bases in between. The length of the CDR3 is 14 residues. CDR3 sequence (DNA): TGTGCCAGCAGCCCTGACAGGGAGGGCTACGAGCAGTACTTC. It encodes CASSPDREGYEQYF.

This clonotype was counted at least ten times. The rearrangement uses TRBV6-2 or TRBV6-3 and TRBJ2-1, with D possibly TRBD1 on 6 matching bases. V shed 5 bases and J shed 4 bases, with 15 bases lying between them. This CDR3 region has 15 residues. The V gene's germline CDR1 is MNHEY and CDR2 SVGEGT. DNA for the CDR3: TGTGCCAGCAGTCCCGGGACACGAGGGTACAATGAGCAGTTCTTC. Its protein product is CASSPGTRGYNEQFF.

This clonotype was counted between two and nine times. The genes are TRBV7-8 and TRBJ2-7; weak D call: TRBD2 (6 bases). V lost 3 bases and J lost 5, with 14 bases in between. Germline values: CDR1 SGHVS, CDR2 FQNEAQ. The CDR3 covers 14 residues. DNA of the CDR3: TGTGCCAGCAGCTTTGGGACTGATACTCACGAGCAGTACTTC. As protein: CASSFGTDTHEQYF.

The genes are TRBV6-4 and TRBJ2-1; 10 bases align to TRBD2. The J segment lost 4 bases and the V segment lost 3 bases, leaving 3 bases of the junction unmatched. Germline CDR1 and CDR2: MRHNA and SNTAGT. The length of the CDR3 is 15 residues. The CDR3 DNA reads TGTGCCAGCAGTGATACTAGCGGGGATTACAATGAGCAGTTCTTC. Its translation is CASSDTSGDYNEQFF.

The J gene is TRBJ2-1, the V gene TRBV12-3 or TRBV12-4; weak D call: TRBD2 (5 bases). The V end lost 1 base, the J end lost 0 bases, and 13 bases lay between the germline ends. This CDR3 is built from 17 residues. In DNA form, the CDR3 reads TGTGCCAGCAGTTTAGGGGCCCTAGCAGGCTCCTACAATGAGCAGTTCTTC. This gives the protein CASSLGALAGSYNEQFF.

The chain joins TRBV11-2 to TRBJ1-5; no reliable D call. Germline V gene lookup returns CDR1 SGHAT and CDR2 FQNNGV. The CDR3 is 15 residues long. Trimming took 3 bases from V and 3 from J, leaving 12 bases between them. The chain's CDR3 is CASSFRPGPNQPQHF. The CDR3 DNA is TGTGCCAGCAGCTTCCGACCCGGACCCAATCAGCCCCAGCATTTT.

The rearrangement joins TRBV5-1 to TRBJ2-2; unclear D gene. Between the trimmed V and J ends, which lost 1 base and 0 bases, there was a span of 7 bases. Germline assignment: CDR1 SGHRS and CDR2 YFSETQ. The length of the CDR3 is 15 residues. This CDR3 reads CASSLPGANTGELFF. The CDR3, as DNA: TGCGCCAGCAGCTTGCCGGGCGCGAACACCGGGGAGCTGTTTTTT.

This clonotype was found a few times. The V and J genes are TRBV6-5 and TRBJ1-1; D call uncertain. This CDR3 is 14 amino acids long. Trimming took 4 bases from V and 6 from J, leaving 15 bases between them. In germline, CDR1 is MNHEY, CDR2 SVGAGI. CDR3 residues: CASSSGVGGSEAFF. CDR3 coding DNA: TGTGCCAGCAGTTCCGGGGTGGGCGGTTCTGAAGCTTTCTTT.

There are many counts of this clonotype. The chain has TRBV4-1 and TRBJ2-1; TRBD2 matches at 9 bases. The CDR3 runs to 16 residues. J lost 1 base, V lost 4 bases, and 5 bases had no gene match. Looked up from germline, CDR1 is MGHRA and CDR2 is YSYEKL. This chain's CDR3 is CASSPGLALSYNEQFF. The DNA of the CDR3 is TGCGCCAGCAGCCCGGGACTAGCTCTGTCCTACAATGAGCAGTTCTTC.

The table lists this clonotype with many counts. CDR3 amino acids: CASSLGDHLAGGTYNEQFF. The CDR3 DNA follows: TGTGCCAGCAGCTTAGGGGACCATCTCGCGGGTGGGACCTACAATGAGCAGTTCTTC. This chain joins TRBV7-9 and TRBJ2-1, with D perhaps assigned TRBD1 or TRBD2 (5 bases each). Germline V lookup: CDR1 SEHNR, CDR2 FQNEAQ (reference sequence). The CDR3 spans 19 residues. V lost 1 base and J lost 2, with 21 bases in between.

In this sample, this clonotype turned up a few times. The chain combines TRBV6-6 with TRBJ1-2; possible D gene TRBD1, 6 bases. Germline V CDR1 and CDR2: MNHNY, SVGAGI (reference sequence). The CDR3 is 12 amino acids. The germline V and J ends were trimmed by 5 bases and 7 bases, with 11 bases remaining between them. CDR3 DNA sequence: TGTGCCAGCAGTATCGACAGGTCTGGCTACACCTTC. Its protein product is CASSIDRSGYTF.